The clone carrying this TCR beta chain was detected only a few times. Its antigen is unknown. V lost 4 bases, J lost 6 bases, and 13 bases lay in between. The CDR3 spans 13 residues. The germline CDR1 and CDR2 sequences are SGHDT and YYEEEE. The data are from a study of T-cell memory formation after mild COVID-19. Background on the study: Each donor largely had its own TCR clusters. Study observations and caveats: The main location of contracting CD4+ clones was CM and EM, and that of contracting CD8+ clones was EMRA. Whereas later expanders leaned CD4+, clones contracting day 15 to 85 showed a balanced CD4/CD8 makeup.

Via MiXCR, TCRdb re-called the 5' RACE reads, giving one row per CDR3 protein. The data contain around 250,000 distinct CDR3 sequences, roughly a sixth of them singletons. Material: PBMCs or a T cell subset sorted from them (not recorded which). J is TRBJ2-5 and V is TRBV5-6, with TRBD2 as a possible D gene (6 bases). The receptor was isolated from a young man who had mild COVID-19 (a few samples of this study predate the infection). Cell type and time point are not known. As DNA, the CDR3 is TGTGCCAGCAGCGTCGGGACTGATAAGACCCAGTACTTC. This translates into CASSVGTDKTQYF.